The clone carrying this T cell receptor beta chain was detected only a few times. Germline loops: CDR1 LNHDA, CDR2 SQIVND (reference sequence). This CDR3 comprises 15 residues. With V trimmed by 1 base and J by 2 bases, 2 bases remained unmatched. PCR employed 60 Vbeta and 13 Jbeta primers. The repertoire was sequenced with immunoSEQ multiplex PCR; TCRdb's copy has only in-frame clones and lacks some. The profile shows 150,000 or so clones, roughly 80% of them singletons. The data were obtained in a study of cytomegalovirus exposure and HLA in healthy donors. Study-level information: Out of about 190 million T cells, an earlier analysis found 117 million unique TCR beta sequences in total.

This chain uses TRBV19 with TRBJ2-3, with 8 bases aligning to TRBD2. The clonotype was recovered from a woman aged 40 to 50 in good health and CMV-seropositive. Sample: PBMCs. CDR3 nucleotide sequence: TGTGCCAGTAGTATAGGCGGGAGGATCACAGATACGCAGTATTTT. This translates into CASSIGGRITDTQYF. Based on the CDR3 plus reference TRBV19 and TRBJ2-3, the full variable domain is DGGITQSPKYLFRKEGQNVTLSCEQNLNHDAMYWYRQDPGQGLRLIYYSQIVNDFQKGDIAEGYSVSREKKESFPLTVTSAQKNPTAFYLCASSIGGRITDTQYFGPGTRLTVL.